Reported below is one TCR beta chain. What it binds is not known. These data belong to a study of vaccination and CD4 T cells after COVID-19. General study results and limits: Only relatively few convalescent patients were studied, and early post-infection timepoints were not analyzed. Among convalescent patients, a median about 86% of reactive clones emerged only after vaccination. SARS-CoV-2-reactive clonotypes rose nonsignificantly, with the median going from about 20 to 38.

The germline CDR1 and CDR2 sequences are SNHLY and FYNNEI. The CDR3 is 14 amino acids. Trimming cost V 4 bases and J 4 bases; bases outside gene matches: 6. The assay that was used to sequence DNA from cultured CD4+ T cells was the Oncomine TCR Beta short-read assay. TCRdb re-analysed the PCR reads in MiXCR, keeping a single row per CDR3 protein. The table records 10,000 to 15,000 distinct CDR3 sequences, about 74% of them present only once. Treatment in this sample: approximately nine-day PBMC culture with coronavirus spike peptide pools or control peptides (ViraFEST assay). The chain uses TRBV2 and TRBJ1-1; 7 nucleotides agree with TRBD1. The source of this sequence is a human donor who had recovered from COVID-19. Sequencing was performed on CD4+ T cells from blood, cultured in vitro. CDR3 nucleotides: TGTGCCAGCAGTGGACAGGGATCGGGCACTGAAGCTTTCTTT. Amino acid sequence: CASSGQGSGTEAFF.